This T cell receptor (beta chain) originates from a study of cytomegalovirus exposure and HLA in healthy donors. For this clone: Its target is not known.

The study's findings and limits: Later analysis found that TCR beta chains associated with HLA were more clonally expanded than other, equally common chains. Later, an analysis found that common viral pathogens appeared to be linked with several of the most significant clusters. The authors excluded some V segments, including TRBV6-2 and TRBV6-3, as indistinguishable. It was in a later analysis that TCR association rates were seen to vary by HLA locus, highest for DRB1 and lowest for HLA-C.

This CDR3 contains 15 residues. PCR used 60 Vbeta primers and 13 Jbeta primers. The protocol was immunoSEQ multiplex PCR, while the TCRdb copy is restricted to in-frame clones and leaves out a portion. The top ten clones hold about 2.8% of a sample with 100,000 to 150,000 clones, 65% to 85% of them seen once. The specimen sequenced was PBMCs. The rearrangement links TRBV1 to TRBJ1-2; the D call of TRBD1 is as the table states it, not checked on the DNA. TRBV1 is given as a pseudogene. This clonotype was obtained from a woman aged 35 to 49 in good health and CMV-seropositive. CDR3 sequence: CTSSHFNREVDGYTF. The CDR3 coding sequence is TGCACCAGCAGCCATTTTAACAGGGAAGTTGATGGCTACACCTTC.